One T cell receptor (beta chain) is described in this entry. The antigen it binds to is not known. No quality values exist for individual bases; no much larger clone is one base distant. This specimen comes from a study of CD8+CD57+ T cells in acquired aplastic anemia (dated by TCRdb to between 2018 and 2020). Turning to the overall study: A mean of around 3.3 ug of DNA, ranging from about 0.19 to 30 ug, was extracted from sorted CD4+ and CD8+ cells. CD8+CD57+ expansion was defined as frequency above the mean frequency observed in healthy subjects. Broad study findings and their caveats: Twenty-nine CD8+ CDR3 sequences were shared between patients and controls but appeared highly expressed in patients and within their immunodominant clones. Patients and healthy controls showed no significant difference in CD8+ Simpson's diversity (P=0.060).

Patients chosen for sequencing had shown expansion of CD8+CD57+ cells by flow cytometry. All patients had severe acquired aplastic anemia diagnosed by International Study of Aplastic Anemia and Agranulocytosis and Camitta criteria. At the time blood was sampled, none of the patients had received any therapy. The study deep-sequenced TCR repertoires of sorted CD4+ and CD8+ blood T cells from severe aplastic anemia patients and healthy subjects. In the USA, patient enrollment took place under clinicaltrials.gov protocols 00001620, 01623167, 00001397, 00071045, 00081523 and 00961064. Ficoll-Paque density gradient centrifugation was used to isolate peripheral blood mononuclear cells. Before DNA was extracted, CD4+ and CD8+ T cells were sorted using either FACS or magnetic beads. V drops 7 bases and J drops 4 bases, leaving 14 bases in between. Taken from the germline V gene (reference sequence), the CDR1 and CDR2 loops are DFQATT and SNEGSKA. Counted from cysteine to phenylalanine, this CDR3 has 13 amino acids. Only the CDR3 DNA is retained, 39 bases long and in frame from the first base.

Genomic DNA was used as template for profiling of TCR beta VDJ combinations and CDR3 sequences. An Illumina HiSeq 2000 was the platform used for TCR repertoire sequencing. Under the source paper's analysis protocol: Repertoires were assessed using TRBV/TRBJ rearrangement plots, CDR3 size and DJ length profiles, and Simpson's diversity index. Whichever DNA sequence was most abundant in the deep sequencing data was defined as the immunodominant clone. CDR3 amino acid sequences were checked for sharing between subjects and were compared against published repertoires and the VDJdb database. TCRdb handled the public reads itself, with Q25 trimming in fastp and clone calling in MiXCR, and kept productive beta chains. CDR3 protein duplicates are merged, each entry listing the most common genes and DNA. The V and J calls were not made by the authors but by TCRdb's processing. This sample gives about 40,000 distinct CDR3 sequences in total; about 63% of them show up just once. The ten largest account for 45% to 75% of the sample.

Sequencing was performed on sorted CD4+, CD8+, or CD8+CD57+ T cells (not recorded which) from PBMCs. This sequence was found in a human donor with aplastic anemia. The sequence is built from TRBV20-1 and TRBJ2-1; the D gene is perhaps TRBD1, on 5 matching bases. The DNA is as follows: TGCAGTGTTCAGGGAAGGGGTTACAATGAGCAGTTCTTC. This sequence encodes CSVQGRGYNEQFF.